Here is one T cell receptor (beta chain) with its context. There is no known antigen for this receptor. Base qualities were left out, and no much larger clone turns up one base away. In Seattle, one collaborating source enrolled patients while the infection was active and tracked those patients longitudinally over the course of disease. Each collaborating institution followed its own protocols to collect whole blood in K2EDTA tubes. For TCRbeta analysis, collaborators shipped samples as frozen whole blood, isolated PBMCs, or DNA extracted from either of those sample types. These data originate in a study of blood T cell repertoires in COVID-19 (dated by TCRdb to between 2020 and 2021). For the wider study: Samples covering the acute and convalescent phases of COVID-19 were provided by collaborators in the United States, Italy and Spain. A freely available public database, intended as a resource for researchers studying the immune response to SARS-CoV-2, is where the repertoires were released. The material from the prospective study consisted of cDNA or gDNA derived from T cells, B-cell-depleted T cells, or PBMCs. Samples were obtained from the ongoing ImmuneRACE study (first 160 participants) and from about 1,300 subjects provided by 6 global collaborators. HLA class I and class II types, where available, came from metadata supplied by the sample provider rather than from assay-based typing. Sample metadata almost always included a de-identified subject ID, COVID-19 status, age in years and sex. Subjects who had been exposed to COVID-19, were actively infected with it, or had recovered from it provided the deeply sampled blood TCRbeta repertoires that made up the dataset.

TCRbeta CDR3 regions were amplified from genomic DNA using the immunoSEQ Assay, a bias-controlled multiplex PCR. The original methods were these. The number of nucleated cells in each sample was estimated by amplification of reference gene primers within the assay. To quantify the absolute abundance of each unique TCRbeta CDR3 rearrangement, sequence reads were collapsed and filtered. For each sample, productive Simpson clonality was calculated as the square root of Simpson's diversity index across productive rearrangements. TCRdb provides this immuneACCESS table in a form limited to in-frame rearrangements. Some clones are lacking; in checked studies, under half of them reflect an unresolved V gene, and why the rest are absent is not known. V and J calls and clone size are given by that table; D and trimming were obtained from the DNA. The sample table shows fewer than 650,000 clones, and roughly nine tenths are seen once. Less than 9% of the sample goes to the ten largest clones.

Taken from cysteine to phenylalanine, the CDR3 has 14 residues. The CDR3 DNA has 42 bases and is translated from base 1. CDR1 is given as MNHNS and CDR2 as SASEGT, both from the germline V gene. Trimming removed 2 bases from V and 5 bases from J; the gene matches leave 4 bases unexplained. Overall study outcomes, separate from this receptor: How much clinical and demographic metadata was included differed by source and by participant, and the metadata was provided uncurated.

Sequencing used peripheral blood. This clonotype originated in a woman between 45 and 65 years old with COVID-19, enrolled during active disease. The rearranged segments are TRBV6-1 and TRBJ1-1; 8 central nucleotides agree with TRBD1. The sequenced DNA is TGTGCCAGCAGTGAAACAGGGGGTGGGACTGAAGCTTTCTTT. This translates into CASSETGGGTEAFF.